The entry below describes one TCR beta chain. As yet, its antigen is unknown. Naive CD8+ T lymphocytes were specified as CD45RO-CCR7+CD27+CD95-. cDNA libraries for TRB were generated by 5' RACE incorporating UMI labels. TCRdb reanalyzed the 5' RACE reads and collapses them to one entry per CDR3 protein, without DNA. In all, the sample yields some 50,000 distinct CDR3 sequences. These data originate in a study of CXCR3-negative and CXCR3-positive naive CD8 T cells. Findings and caveats of the study: Fresh PBMCs served for most assays, and CXCR3 expression fell partially after cryopreservation. Against CXCR3-negative naive cells, CXCR3-positive naive cells showed more hydrophobic TRB CDR3s.

The V gene's germline CDR1 is SEHNR and CDR2 FQNEAQ (reference sequence). CDR3 length: 14 residues. The chain links TRBV7-9 to TRBJ2-7; absent DNA, TCRdb's TRBD2 call cannot be checked. Sequenced input: naive CXCR3+ CD8+ T cells from blood. Subset reported: CD45RO-CCR7+CD27+CD95- naive CD8+ T cells expressing CXCR3 (TNR3+). The source is a human donor in good health. Some clones in this sample may be carry-over from other donors' samples. This CDR3 reads CASSLESSQDEQYF.